These T cell receptor beta chains were read from a single sample in a study of blood T cell repertoires in COVID-19. Assay used: immunoSEQ multiplex PCR; TCRdb lists only in-frame clones, some missing. The sample includes roughly 280,000 clones, 80% to 90% of them seen just once. The sample taken for sequencing was PBMCs or T cells enriched from blood (not recorded which). These receptor sequences come from a woman aged 18-30 years who had recovered from COVID-19. The CDR3 runs from the conserved cysteine through the conserved F or W. The D gene is left open where the match is weak. Clone size is given for some rows only: seen once, a few or many times, or a class if the clone is expanded.

V: TRBV7-9
size: .
J: TRBJ1-6
D: TRBD1
CDR3: CASSVGGQGHSPLHF
DNA: TGTGCCAGCAGCGTAGGAGGACAGGGGCATTCACCCCTCCACTTT

V: TRBV6-5
size: once
J: TRBJ2-5
D: .
CDR3: CASQYQETQYF
DNA: TGTGCCAGCCAATACCAAGAGACCCAGTACTTC

V: TRBV5-1
size: .
J: TRBJ2-1
D: .
CDR3: CASSLVPRVQFF
DNA: TGCGCCAGCAGCTTGGTGCCCCGGGTGCAGTTCTTC

V: TRBV18
size: .
J: TRBJ1-6
D: .
CDR3: CASSPLQDSPLHF
DNA: TGTGCCAGCTCACCGTTACAAGATTCACCCCTCCACTTT

V: TRBV24-1
size: few
J: TRBJ2-2
D: TRBD1
CDR3: CATSDSGTGVTGELFF
DNA: TGTGCCACCAGTGATTCCGGGACAGGGGTCACCGGGGAGCTGTTTTTT

V: TRBV5-4
size: once
J: TRBJ2-7
D: TRBD1
CDR3: CASSPDLGTATYEQYF
DNA: TGTGCCAGCAGCCCGGACCTCGGGACAGCCACCTACGAGCAGTACTTC

V: TRBV11-3
size: .
J: TRBJ2-5
D: .
CDR3: CASSPDREAGETQYF
DNA: TGTGCCAGCAGCCCCGACAGGGAGGCCGGGGAGACCCAGTACTTC

V: TRBV5-6
size: once
J: TRBJ1-2
D: .
CDR3: CASSYTGWGYTF
DNA: TGTGCCAGCAGCTATACAGGGTGGGGCTACACCTTC

V: TRBV7-8
size: once
J: TRBJ1-5
D: .
CDR3: CASSYWELNQPQHF
DNA: TGTGCCAGCAGCTACTGGGAGCTTAATCAGCCCCAGCATTTT

V: TRBV5-6
size: once
J: TRBJ2-3
D: TRBD2
CDR3: CASSRGTRADTQYF
DNA: TGTGCCAGCAGTCGCGGGACTAGAGCAGATACGCAGTATTTT

V: TRBV12-3/TRBV12-4
size: .
J: TRBJ1-2
D: TRBD1
CDR3: CASSYGQAYGYTF
DNA: TGTGCCAGCAGTTATGGACAGGCCTATGGCTACACCTTC

V: TRBV5-1
size: few
J: TRBJ2-7
D: TRBD1
CDR3: CASSLTGGNYEQYF
DNA: TGCGCCAGCAGCTTGACAGGGGGTAACTACGAGCAGTACTTC

V: TRBV3-1/TRBV3-2
size: .
J: TRBJ1-2
D: .
CDR3: CASSRRGLANYGYTF
DNA: TGTGCCAGCAGCCGACGAGGGCTAGCGAACTATGGCTACACCTTC